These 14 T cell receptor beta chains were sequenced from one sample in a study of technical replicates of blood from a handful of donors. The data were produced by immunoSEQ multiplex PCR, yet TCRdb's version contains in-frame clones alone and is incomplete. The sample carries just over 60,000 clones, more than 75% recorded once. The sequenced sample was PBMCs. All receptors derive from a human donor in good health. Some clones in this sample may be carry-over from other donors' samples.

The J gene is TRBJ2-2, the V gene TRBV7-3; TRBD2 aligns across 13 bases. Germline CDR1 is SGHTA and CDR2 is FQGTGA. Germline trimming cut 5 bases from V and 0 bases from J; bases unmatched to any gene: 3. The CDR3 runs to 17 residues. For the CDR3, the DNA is TGTGCCAGCAGCCAGGGACTAGCGGGGTCGAACACCGGGGAGCTGTTTTTT. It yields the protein CASSQGLAGSNTGELFF.

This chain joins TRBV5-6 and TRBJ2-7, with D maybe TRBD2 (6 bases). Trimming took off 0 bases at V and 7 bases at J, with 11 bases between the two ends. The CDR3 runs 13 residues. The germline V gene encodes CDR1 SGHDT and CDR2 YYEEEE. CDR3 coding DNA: TGTGCCAGCAGCTTGGTAGCTGGGGGGGAGCAGTACTTC. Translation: CASSLVAGGEQYF.

The CDR3: CAGGAENTEAFF. The CDR3 bases are TGTGCCGGGGGGGCCGAGAACACTGAAGCTTTCTTT. The rearrangement links TRBV11-2 to TRBJ1-1, with D possibly TRBD1 on 6 matching bases. This CDR3 has 12 residues. In germline, CDR1 is SGHAT, CDR2 FQNNGV. Deletions cut 11 bases from V and 1 base from J, with 11 bases between.

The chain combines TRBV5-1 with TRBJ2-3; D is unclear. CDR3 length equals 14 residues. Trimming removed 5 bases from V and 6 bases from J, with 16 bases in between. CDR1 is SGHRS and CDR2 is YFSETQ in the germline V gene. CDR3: CASSPGAFGDTQYF. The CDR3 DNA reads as TGCGCCAGCAGTCCGGGTGCTTTTGGCGATACGCAGTATTTT. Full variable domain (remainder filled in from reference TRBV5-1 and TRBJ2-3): KAGVTQTPRYLIKTRGQQVTLSCSPISGHRSVSWYQQTPGQGLQFLFEYFSETQRNKGNFPGRFSGRQFSNSRSEMNVSTLELGDSALYLCASSPGAFGDTQYFGPGTRLTVL.

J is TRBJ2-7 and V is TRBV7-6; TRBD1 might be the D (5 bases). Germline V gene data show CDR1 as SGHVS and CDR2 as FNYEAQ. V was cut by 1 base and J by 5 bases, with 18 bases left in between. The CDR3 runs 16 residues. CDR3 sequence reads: CASSLDPAGRSHEQYF. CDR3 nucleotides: TGTGCCAGCAGCTTAGATCCGGCAGGGCGATCCCACGAGCAGTACTTC.

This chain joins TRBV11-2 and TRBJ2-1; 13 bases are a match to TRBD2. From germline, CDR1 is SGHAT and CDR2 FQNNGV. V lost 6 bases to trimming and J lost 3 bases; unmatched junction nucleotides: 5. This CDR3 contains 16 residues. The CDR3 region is CASRSGTSGIYNEQFF. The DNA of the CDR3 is TGTGCCAGCAGGTCAGGGACTAGCGGGATCTACAATGAGCAGTTCTTC.

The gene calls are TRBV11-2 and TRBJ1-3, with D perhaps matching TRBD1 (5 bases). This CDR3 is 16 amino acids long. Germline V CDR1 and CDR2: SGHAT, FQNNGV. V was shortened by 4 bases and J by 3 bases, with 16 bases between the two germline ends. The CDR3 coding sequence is TGTGCCAGCAGCTCACCGGACCGGGGGTTTGGAAACACCATATATTTT. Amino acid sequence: CASSSPDRGFGNTIYF.

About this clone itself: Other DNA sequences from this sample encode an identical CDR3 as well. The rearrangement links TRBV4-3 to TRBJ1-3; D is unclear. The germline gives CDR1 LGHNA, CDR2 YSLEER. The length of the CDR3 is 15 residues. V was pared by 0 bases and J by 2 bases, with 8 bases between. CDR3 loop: CASSQDPVAGNTIYF. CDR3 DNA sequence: TGCGCCAGCAGCCAAGATCCGGTAGCTGGAAACACCATATATTTT.

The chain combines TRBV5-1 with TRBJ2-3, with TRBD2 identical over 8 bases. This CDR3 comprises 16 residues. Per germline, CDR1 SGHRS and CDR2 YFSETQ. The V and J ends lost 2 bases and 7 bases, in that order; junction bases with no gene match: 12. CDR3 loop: CASSLGQRGRTNTQYF. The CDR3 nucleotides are TGCGCCAGCAGCTTAGGCCAGCGGGGGCGAACGAATACGCAGTATTTT.

The CDR3 reads CASSGQGTNEKLFF. The CDR3 DNA sequence: TGCGCCAGCAGTGGTCAGGGAACTAATGAAAAACTGTTTTTT. The chain joins TRBV5-1 to TRBJ1-4; tentatively, D is TRBD1 (5 bases). Trimming removed 5 bases at V and 1 base at J, with 9 bases between. This CDR3 has 14 amino acids. The V gene's germline CDR1 is SGHRS and CDR2 YFSETQ.

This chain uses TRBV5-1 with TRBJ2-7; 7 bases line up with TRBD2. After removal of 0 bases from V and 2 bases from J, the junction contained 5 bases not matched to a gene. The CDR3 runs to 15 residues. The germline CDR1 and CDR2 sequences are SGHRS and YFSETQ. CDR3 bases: TGCGCCAGCAGCTTGGGGCAGGGACTAACCTACGAGCAGTACTTC. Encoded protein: CASSLGQGLTYEQYF.

The CDR3 loop is CASSRLAGAARETQYF. CDR3 in DNA: TGTGCCAGCAGCAGACTAGCGGGAGCGGCTAGGGAGACCCAGTACTTC. This chain uses TRBV7-2 with TRBJ2-5, with 12 bases matching TRBD2. The CDR3 contains 16 residues. The J segment lost 5 bases and the V segment lost 5 bases, leaving 9 bases of the junction unmatched. Germline V CDR1 and CDR2: SGHTA, FQGNSA. The whole variable domain, filled in from reference TRBV7-2 and TRBJ2-5, reads GAGVSQSPSNKVTEKGKDVELRCDPISGHTALYWYRQSLGQGLEFLIYFQGNSAPDKSGLPSDRFSAERTGGSVSTLTIQRTQQEDSAVYLCASSRLAGAARETQYFGPGTRLLVL.

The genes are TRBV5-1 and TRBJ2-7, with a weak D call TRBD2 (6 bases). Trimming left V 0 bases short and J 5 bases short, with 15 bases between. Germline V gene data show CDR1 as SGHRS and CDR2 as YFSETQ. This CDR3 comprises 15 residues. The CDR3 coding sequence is TGCGCCAGCAGCTTGGCCGGAGGGGAAGTGAACGAGCAGTACTTC. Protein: CASSLAGGEVNEQYF.

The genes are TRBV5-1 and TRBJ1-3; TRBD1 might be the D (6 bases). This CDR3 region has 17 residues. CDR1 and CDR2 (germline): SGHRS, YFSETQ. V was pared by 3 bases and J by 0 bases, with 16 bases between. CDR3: CASSSSGTLISGNTIYF. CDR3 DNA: TGCGCCAGCAGCTCGTCCGGGACACTGATCTCTGGAAACACCATATATTTT.